The T cell receptor beta chain described here comes from a study of T cell responses to AZD1222 COVID-19 vaccine. Regarding the study as a whole: Baseline seropositivity characterized only a handful of AZD1222 recipients. Every sample of the repertoires postdated the peak T cell response.

In the case of this clone: What it binds is unknown.

The V end lost 2 bases, the J end lost 5 bases, and 14 bases lay between the germline ends. Germline V gene sequence: CDR1 KGHDR, CDR2 SFDVKD. This CDR3 region has 15 residues. Assay: immunoSEQ multiplex PCR; the TCRdb copy retains only in-frame clones and omits some. The repertoire has some 120,000 clones, 87% of them found once; the top ten carry 1.5%. This sequence was found in an adult in good health. This chain joins TRBV24-1 and TRBJ1-1, with a weak D call TRBD1 (6 bases). Sequenced material: peripheral blood, taken on day 0 of AZD1222 vaccination. This CDR3 reads CATSDYREGNTEAFF. The CDR3 nucleotides are TGTGCCACCAGTGATTACAGGGAGGGGAATACTGAAGCTTTCTTT.